Shown below are 14 T cell receptor beta chains from a single sample sequenced in a study of cytomegalovirus exposure and HLA in healthy donors. The PCR was carried out with 60 Vbeta primers and 13 Jbeta primers. Measured with immunoSEQ multiplex PCR; TCRdb has only the in-frame clones, and not every one. Among more than 75,000 clones listed, over 70% were seen once. The source material was PBMCs. Receptors originate from a man aged 35-49 years in good health and CMV-seropositive.

This clone was recorded once. The chain couples TRBV19 to TRBJ1-2; D unresolved. Germline loops: CDR1 LNHDA, CDR2 SQIVND (reference sequence). This CDR3 is built from 14 residues. V was pared by 7 bases and J by 1 base, with 13 bases between. CDR3 DNA: TGTGCCAGTACCCAAACCGGGATTAACTATGGCTACACCTTC. This translates into CASTQTGINYGYTF.

This chain joins TRBV5-1 and TRBJ2-2; a possible D gene is TRBD1 (5 bases). This CDR3 contains 15 residues. Germline V gene lookup returns CDR1 SGHRS and CDR2 YFSETQ. V lost 0 bases to trimming and J lost 6 bases, with 12 bases between them. In DNA, the CDR3 is TGCGCCAGCAGCTTGGGACAGTTAGGAGCCGGGGAGCTGTTTTTT. The encoded protein is CASSLGQLGAGELFF.

This clone was counted only a few times. V usage is TRBV4-3 and J usage is TRBJ1-1; D gene unclear. V lost 0 bases, J lost 3 bases, and 11 bases lay in between. The CDR3 spans 15 residues. CDR1 is LGHNA, CDR2 YSLEER, per germline. Here the CDR3 reads CASSQELREDTEAFF. DNA of the CDR3: TGCGCCAGCAGCCAAGAGTTACGGGAAGACACTGAAGCTTTCTTT.

The rearrangement uses TRBV28 and TRBJ2-3; 9 bases are shared with TRBD1. V lost 5 bases and J lost 4; bases outside the gene matches: 4. Germline V gene lookup returns CDR1 MDHEN and CDR2 SYDVKM. The CDR3 spans 14 residues. CDR3 sequence reads: CASSPRTGADTQYF. CDR3 nucleotides: TGTGCCAGCAGTCCCAGGACAGGGGCAGATACGCAGTATTTT.

This clone was seen more than once but under ten times. The rearrangement uses TRBV2 and TRBJ2-5; D perhaps matches TRBD1 (6 bases). V was pared by 6 bases and J by 5 bases, with 16 bases between. The CDR3 runs 14 residues. Germline V gives CDR1 SNHLY, CDR2 FYNNEI. The CDR3 reads CASSAQGQGETQYF. The CDR3 DNA is TGTGCCAGCAGCGCCCAGGGACAAGGGGAGACCCAGTACTTC.

The chain couples TRBV30 to TRBJ1-1, with 7 bases lining up with TRBD1. Germline V gives CDR1 GTSNPN, CDR2 SVGIG (reference sequence). The CDR3 has 15 amino acids. The V segment lost 6 bases and the J segment 1 base; nucleotides outside the gene matches: 11. The CDR3 loop is CACLVTGTANTEAFF. The CDR3 DNA sequence: TGTGCCTGTCTCGTTACCGGGACAGCGAACACTGAAGCTTTCTTT.

The rearrangement links TRBV9 to TRBJ1-3; no reliable D call. This CDR3 has 15 residues. Trimming left V 3 bases short and J 2 bases short, with 12 bases between. Germline CDR1 reads SGDLS; CDR2 reads YYNGEE. CDR3 nucleotide sequence: TGTGCCAGCAGCGCCGGGCGGGTTGCTGGAAACACCATATATTTT. Its protein is CASSAGRVAGNTIYF.

Concerning this clone: A much larger clone sits a single nucleotide away, making a read error possible. The chain joins TRBV7-7 to TRBJ2-3; 8 bases agree with TRBD1. This CDR3 comprises 14 residues. The junction had 2 bases not matched to a gene; V was cut back by 5 bases and J by 1 base. The V gene's germline CDR1 is SSHAT and CDR2 FNYEAQ (reference sequence). The CDR3 DNA follows: TGTGCCAGCAGCCCGGACAGGGGCACAGATACGCAGTATTTT. Amino acid sequence: CASSPDRGTDTQYF.

V usage is TRBV28 and J usage is TRBJ1-2; the D gene is possibly TRBD1 (6 bases). CDR3 length: 16 residues. CDR1 is MDHEN, CDR2 SYDVKM, per germline. Trimming stripped 5 bases from V and 7 bases from J, with 23 bases between. The CDR3 spells CASSGGVGRGIGGYTF. Written as DNA, the CDR3 is TGTGCCAGCAGTGGGGGGGTGGGGAGGGGGATTGGTGGCTACACCTTC.

The V call is TRBV13, the J call TRBJ2-7, with 9 bases identical to TRBD1. V was pared by 5 bases and J by 5 bases, with 10 bases of the junction left unmatched. Per the germline V gene, CDR1 is PRHDT and CDR2 is FYEKMQ (reference sequence). The CDR3 is 15 amino acids. In nucleotides, the CDR3 is TGTGCCAGCAGCCTCCCCGGGACAGGGTCCCACGAGCAGTACTTC. It codes for CASSLPGTGSHEQYF.

This sequence joins TRBV30 and TRBJ2-2; D unclear. This CDR3 comprises 16 residues. The germline gives CDR1 GTSNPN, CDR2 SVGIG (reference sequence). Deletions cut 0 bases from V and 1 base from J, with 12 bases between. The CDR3 DNA is TGTGCCTGGAGTGTAATCTCGCGGATGAACACCGGGGAGCTGTTTTTT. Residues: CAWSVISRMNTGELFF.

V is TRBV2 and J is TRBJ2-7, with 9 positions matching TRBD2. With V trimmed by 6 bases and J by 3 bases, 6 bases remained unmatched. The CDR3 extends over 14 amino acids. Per germline, CDR1 SNHLY and CDR2 FYNNEI. The CDR3 bases are TGTGCCAGCAGAGGACTAGCGCTCTTCTACGAGCAGTACTTC. It codes for CASRGLALFYEQYF.

The chain recombines TRBV6-1 with TRBJ1-2; D may be TRBD1 (5 bases). Germline V gene data show CDR1 as MNHNS and CDR2 as SASEGT. Trimming pared 4 bases from V and 8 bases from J, leaving 17 bases between. The CDR3 loop spans 14 amino acids. The CDR3 DNA reads as TGTGCCAGCAGTGGGGCGGGGGGGGTACGCGGCTACACCTTC. It specifies CASSGAGGVRGYTF.

The chain joins TRBV7-6 to TRBJ2-3; tentative D call: TRBD2 (5 bases). The V end was cut by 1 base, the J end by 2 bases, with 10 bases between. This CDR3 contains 15 residues. The germline V gene encodes CDR1 SGHVS and CDR2 FNYEAQ. The CDR3 coding sequence is TGTGCCAGCAGCTTAGTTGTCCGGGACACAGATACGCAGTATTTT. Its translation: CASSLVVRDTDTQYF.